This T cell receptor (beta chain) was captured in a study of blood T cell repertoires in COVID-19. Overall study context: Collection of acute and convalescent COVID-19 samples took place in the United States, Italy and Spain. T cells, B-cell-depleted T cells, or PBMCs provided the cDNA or gDNA that served as material.

The assay was immunoSEQ multiplex PCR, and TCRdb's table has in-frame clones only and misses some. The data contain over 200,000 clones, approximately 80% of them seen just once; the ten biggest clones take up about 1.7%. Germline loops: CDR1 SGHRS, CDR2 YFSETQ. The junction had 5 bases not matched to a gene; V was cut back by 4 bases and J by 0 bases. The CDR3 has 16 amino acids. In terms of age and location, participants ranged from roughly 18 to 100 years and lived in about 25 US areas. Sequences were obtained from PBMCs or T cells enriched from blood (not recorded which). The clonotype originates from a man in his 60s who had recovered from COVID-19. The rearrangement links TRBV5-1 to TRBJ2-1; 9 positions match TRBD1. This CDR3 is CASSPTGGSSYNEQFF. The CDR3 bases are TGCGCCAGCAGCCCGACAGGGGGTTCCTCCTACAATGAGCAGTTCTTC. Filled out from reference TRBV5-1 and TRBJ2-1, the complete variable domain reads KAGVTQTPRYLIKTRGQQVTLSCSPISGHRSVSWYQQTPGQGLQFLFEYFSETQRNKGNFPGRFSGRQFSNSRSEMNVSTLELGDSALYLCASSPTGGSSYNEQFFGPGTRLTVL.